This entry is about one T cell receptor (beta chain). Its antigen is not known. This entry comes from a study of cytomegalovirus exposure and HLA in healthy donors. Turning to the study itself: A preliminary data release comprised 80 million or so unique TCRs obtained from HLA-typed donors. The study, taken as a whole, reports: HLA alleles showed associations with 16,951 TCR beta sequences in a later analysis, at a 0.05 false discovery rate. Rare TCR sequences dominated, though some public TCRs recurred in many donors. For cytomegalovirus status, the classifier reportedly gave diagnoses with high specificity and sensitivity.

A multiplex PCR was run with 60 Vbeta primers and 13 Jbeta primers. The table came from immunoSEQ multiplex PCR; TCRdb's copy has only in-frame clones and leaves some out. The table shows 210,000 or so clones, with around 87% occurring only once. This receptor was obtained from a man aged 25-45 years in good health and CMV-seronegative. Sequences were obtained from PBMCs.

The CDR3 DNA reads TGTGCCTCCGGGTGGGGGGACCGGGTCAAGGAGACCCAGTACTTC. This encodes CASGWGDRVKETQYF. The gene calls are TRBV6-6 and TRBJ2-5, with a possible D match to TRBD2 (6 bases). V gave up 11 bases and J gave up 5 bases, with 24 bases separating them. CDR3 length equals 15 residues. The germline V gene encodes CDR1 MNHNY and CDR2 SVGAGI (reference sequence).